Listed below are T cell receptor beta chains from one sample, sequenced in a study of human T cells and chemical hapten exposure. One entry per CDR3 protein results from TCRdb running MiXCR on the RACE reads. The table has 43,000 or so distinct CDR3 sequences, over 3.5% seen once. The source material was whole blood. Receptor source: a female donor in good health. Some clones in this sample may be carry-over from other donors' samples. The CDR3 runs from the conserved cysteine through the conserved F or W. Fields, in order: V gene, D gene, clone size, J gene, CDR3 DNA, CDR3 protein. The D gene is left open where the match is weak. Some rows have no size entry. The others give once, few or many, or a class for an expanded clone.

>TRBV5-1|NA|many|TRBJ2-5
TGCGCCAGCAGAGGGACACCTTCCTTGGGGGAGACCCAGTACTTC
CASRGTPSLGETQYF
>TRBV30|NA|many|TRBJ2-7
TGTGCCTGGCACACAGAGGGCTACGAGCAGTACTTC
CAWHTEGYEQYF
>TRBV28|NA|many|TRBJ1-1
TGTGCCAGCAGTTTATTGACTGAATCGTGGAACACTGAAGCTTTCTTT
CASSLLTESWNTEAFF
>TRBV20-1|NA|many|TRBJ1-5
TGCAGTGCTAGAGTCCCCGGAGGCCCCAATCAGCCCCAGCATTTT
CSARVPGGPNQPQHF
>TRBV6-2/TRBV6-3|NA|many|TRBJ2-3
TGTGCCAGCAGTTCTCCTCTCCGGGACCGCACAGATACGCAGTATTTT
CASSSPLRDRTDTQYF
>TRBV12-3/TRBV12-4|TRBD1|many|TRBJ2-3
TGTGCCAGCAGTCGTAGGGGGCCGGGAGATACGCAGTATTTT
CASSRRGPGDTQYF
>TRBV7-2|NA|NA|TRBJ1-6
TGTGCCAGCAGCAAGACCCCCCTACAGGGAGTATCTAATTCACCCCTCCACTTT
CASSKTPLQGVSNSPLHF
>TRBV7-9|NA|NA|TRBJ2-6
TGTGCCAGCAGCTTAGTTTTTGGAGCTGGGGCCAACGTCCTGACTTTC
CASSLVFGAGANVLTF
>TRBV7-7|TRBD1|many|TRBJ2-2
TGTGCCAGCAGCCACGCCGACAGGGGCACCGGGGAGCTGTTTTTT
CASSHADRGTGELFF
>TRBV5-5|TRBD1|many|TRBJ1-1
TGTGCCAGCAGCCAAGGACAGGGGGCGCAGGACACTGAAGCTTTCTTT
CASSQGQGAQDTEAFF
>TRBV11-2|NA|many|TRBJ2-7
TGTGCCAGCAGCGAACAGGGATACGAGCAGTACTTC
CASSEQGYEQYF
>TRBV6-5|TRBD1|NA|TRBJ1-6
TGTGCCAGCAGTTTATCCGGGACAGGGGCCTATAATTCACCCCTCCACTTT
CASSLSGTGAYNSPLHF
>TRBV10-3|TRBD2|many|TRBJ2-3
TGTGCCATCAGTGAGTCGAATCTAGCGGAAGGAACAGATACGCAGTATTTT
CAISESNLAEGTDTQYF
>TRBV5-1|NA|NA|TRBJ1-4
TGCGCCAGCAGCTTGGACAGGGCAACTAATGAAAAACTGTTTTTT
CASSLDRATNEKLFF
>TRBV28|NA|many|TRBJ2-3
TGTGCCAGCAGTTTTTCCCCCCAGGGAAACACAGATACGCAGTATTTT
CASSFSPQGNTDTQYF
>TRBV5-1|NA|many|TRBJ2-7
TGCGCCAGCAGCTTGGCGGGCCGCCTGAACGAGCAGTACTTC
CASSLAGRLNEQYF
>TRBV7-2|NA|many|TRBJ1-1
TGTGCCAGCAGCTTAGTCTCGGGGGCTGAAGCTTTCTTT
CASSLVSGAEAFF
>TRBV27|TRBD1|NA|TRBJ1-2
TGTGCCAGCAGTCTTACAGGGGGCGGCTATGGCTACACCTTC
CASSLTGGGYGYTF
>TRBV7-2|TRBD2|many|TRBJ2-3
TGTGCCAGCAGCTTAGATTCCGGGGCGGGGGGTAGCACAGATACGCAGTATTTT
CASSLDSGAGGSTDTQYF
>TRBV6-1|NA|many|TRBJ1-4
TGTGCCAGCAGCAGAATAAACCGGGAGGTCGGTGAAAAACTGTTTTTT
CASSRINREVGEKLFF
>TRBV5-4|NA|many|TRBJ1-2
TGTGCCAGCAGCCTTCTCCAGGGGCCGGACTATGGCTACACCTTC
CASSLLQGPDYGYTF
>TRBV13|NA|many|TRBJ1-1
TGTGCCAGCAGCTTCGGAGTAAATGAAGCTTTCTTT
CASSFGVNEAFF
>TRBV3-1|NA|many|TRBJ1-5
TGTGCCAGCAGCCTAAATGGGGGGGACCAGCCCCAGCATTTT
CASSLNGGDQPQHF
>TRBV28|NA|many|TRBJ1-1
TGTGCCAGCAGTTTTGGGAGGGCGAACACTGAAGCTTTCTTT
CASSFGRANTEAFF
>TRBV29-1|NA|many|TRBJ2-3
TGCAGCGTTGGCCACAGACTGAGCACAGATACGCAGTATTTT
CSVGHRLSTDTQYF
>TRBV7-2|NA|many|TRBJ2-4
TGTGCCAGCAGCCCCACCCCAAACATTCAGTACTTC
CASSPTPNIQYF
>TRBV12-3/TRBV12-4|NA|many|TRBJ1-4
TGTGCCAGCAGTACCAACCAAAATGAAAAACTGTTTTTT
CASSTNQNEKLFF
>TRBV6-1|NA|many|TRBJ1-6
TGTGCCAGCAGTGAACCAAGGATCTTACCCCTCCACTTT
CASSEPRILPLHF
>TRBV7-2|TRBD2|NA|TRBJ2-7
TGTGCCAGCAGCCCAAGGGGTAGCGGGGGGCTCTACGAGCAGTACTTC
CASSPRGSGGLYEQYF
>TRBV6-6|NA|many|TRBJ2-1
TGTGCCAGCAGTTACTTGAGGGGGGGTGACAATGAGCAGTTCTTC
CASSYLRGGDNEQFF
>TRBV29-1|TRBD1|many|TRBJ2-3
TGCAGCGTTGAAGGTGGGGAGTCGACAGGGGATACGCAGTATTTT
CSVEGGESTGDTQYF
>TRBV29-1|NA|many|TRBJ2-3
TGCAGCGTTGTTATGATAGGGGGGGTGACGCAGTATTTT
CSVVMIGGVTQYF
>TRBV20-1|NA|many|TRBJ1-5
TGCAGTGCTAGAGATGAGGTGTATCAGCCCCAGCATTTT
CSARDEVYQPQHF
>TRBV7-2|NA|many|TRBJ2-5
TGTGCCAGCAGCTTCGTTTTTACGGCGCAAGAGACCCAGTACTTC
CASSFVFTAQETQYF
>TRBV20-1|NA|many|TRBJ2-4
TGCAGTGCTAGAGATTTGGTTACGAAAAACATTCAGTACTTC
CSARDLVTKNIQYF
>TRBV5-1|TRBD2|NA|TRBJ2-5
TGCGCCAGCAGCTTGGATTTAGCCGAGCGGGGAAACTTC
CASSLDLAERGNF
>TRBV7-2|NA|many|TRBJ2-5
TGTGCCAGCAGCCAGCTGGGGGGCTCAACTCCTGGGTACTTC
CASSQLGGSTPGYF
>TRBV7-3|NA|many|TRBJ2-3
TGTGCCAGCAGCTTAATGGGGCGGAAACACACAGATACGCAGTATTTT
CASSLMGRKHTDTQYF
>TRBV30|TRBD1|few|TRBJ2-7
TGTGCCTGGAGCGCCGGGACAGGGGCTACCTACGAGCAGTACTTC
CAWSAGTGATYEQYF
>TRBV3-1|NA|many|TRBJ2-2
TGTGCCAGCAGCCATAGGAACACCGGGGAGCTGTTTTTT
CASSHRNTGELFF
>TRBV11-1|NA|NA|TRBJ2-3
TGTGCCAGCAGCACCGTGGATACGCAGTATTTT
CASSTVDTQYF
>TRBV4-2|NA|many|TRBJ1-5
TGTGCCAGCAGCCAAAAATTCAGATACAGGGTGAGCAATCAGCCCCAGCATTTT
CASSQKFRYRVSNQPQHF
>TRBV27|TRBD1|many|TRBJ1-1
TGTGCCAGCCGGACAGGCGGCACTGAAGCTTTCTTT
CASRTGGTEAFF
>TRBV5-1|NA|few|TRBJ2-3
TGCGCCAGCAGCCCTGGCGGAGGCACAGATACGCAGTATTTT
CASSPGGGTDTQYF
>TRBV12-3/TRBV12-4|NA|many|TRBJ1-1
TGTGCCAGCAGTTCCTACCCGGTACCGAACACTGAAGCTTTCTTT
CASSSYPVPNTEAFF
>TRBV29-1|TRBD1|many|TRBJ2-7
TGCAGCAGGTTTGAGACAGGGCCAAACTACGAGCAGTACTTC
CSRFETGPNYEQYF
>TRBV27|TRBD1|many|TRBJ1-4
TGTGCCAGCAGTTTACAGGGGGCTGGTGAAAAACTGTTTTTT
CASSLQGAGEKLFF
>TRBV11-2|TRBD1|many|TRBJ2-7
TGTGCCAGCAGCTTGTGGGACAGCCACAGCTACGAGCAGTACTTC
CASSLWDSHSYEQYF
>TRBV27|NA|many|TRBJ1-6
TGTGCCAGCAGCCCGACCCGGGTAGGGAGCTCCTATAATTCACCCCTCCACTTT
CASSPTRVGSSYNSPLHF